These 2 T cell receptor beta chains originate from one sample sequenced in a study of T cells in women clearing cervical HPV infection. Profiled with immunoSEQ multiplex PCR; TCRdb holds only in-frame clones, not every one. Recorded for this sample: around 30,000 clones. The specimen was blood buffy coat. These receptors all stem from a woman aged 18 to 75 with a cervical HPV16 infection that either progressed to CIN3+ or cleared (not recorded which).

Details on this clone: The read ends 3 residues shy of where the CDR3 ends; the end is completed using the germline J gene. This chain links TRBV7-3 with TRBJ2-3; weak D call: TRBD2 (5 bases). Germline V gene lookup returns CDR1 SGHTA and CDR2 FQGTGA. The CDR3 contains 14 residues. Trimming cost V 8 bases and J 1 base, with 13 bases left between them. CDR3 DNA, as far as it was read: TGTGCCAGCGGAAGGGCCGGGGGCACAGATACG. As protein: CASGRAGGTDT. The whole CDR3 protein reads CASGRAGGTDTQYF.

Regarding this clone: The read halts 3 residues ahead of the CDR3 end, with the missing end drawn from the germline J gene. The chain carries TRBV2 and TRBJ2-2; TRBD2 is a possible D gene (5 bases). CDR3 size: 14 residues. Germline CDR1 and CDR2: SNHLY and FYNNEI. The CDR3 bases that were read are TGTGCCAGCAGTTACTTGGCCGGGGATGAAAAG. This sequence encodes CASSYLAGDEK. The full CDR3 protein is CASSYLAGDEKLFF. Full variable domain (outside the CDR3, taken from reference TRBV2 and TRBJ2-2): EPEVTQTPSHQVTQMGQEVILRCVPISNHLYFYWYRQILGQKVEFLVSFYNNEISEKSEIFDDQFSVERPDGSNFTLKIRSTKLEDSAMYFCASSYLAGDEKLFFGEGSRLTVL.